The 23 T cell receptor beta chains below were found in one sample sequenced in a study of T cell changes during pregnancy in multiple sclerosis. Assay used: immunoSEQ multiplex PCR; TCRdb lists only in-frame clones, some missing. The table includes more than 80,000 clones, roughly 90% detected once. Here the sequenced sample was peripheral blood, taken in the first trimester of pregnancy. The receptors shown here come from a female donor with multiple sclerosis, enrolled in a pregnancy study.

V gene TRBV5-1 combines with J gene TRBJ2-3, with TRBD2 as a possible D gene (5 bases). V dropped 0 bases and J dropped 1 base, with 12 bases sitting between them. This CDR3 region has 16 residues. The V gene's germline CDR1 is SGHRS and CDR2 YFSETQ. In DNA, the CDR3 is TGCGCCAGCAGCTTGGACTCGGGATTTGGCACAGATACGCAGTATTTT. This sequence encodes CASSLDSGFGTDTQYF.

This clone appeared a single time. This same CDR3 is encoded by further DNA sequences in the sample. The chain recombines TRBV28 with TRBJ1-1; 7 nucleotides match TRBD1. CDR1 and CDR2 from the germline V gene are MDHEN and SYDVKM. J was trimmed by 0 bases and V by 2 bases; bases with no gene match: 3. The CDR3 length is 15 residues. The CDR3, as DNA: TGTGCCAGCAGTTTACCGGGACAGTTGAACACTGAAGCTTTCTTT. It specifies CASSLPGQLNTEAFF.

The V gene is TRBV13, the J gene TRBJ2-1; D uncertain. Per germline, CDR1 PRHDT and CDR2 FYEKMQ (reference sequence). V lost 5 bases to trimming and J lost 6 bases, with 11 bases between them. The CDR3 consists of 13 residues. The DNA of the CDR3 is TGTGCCAGCAGCCTCGGGTCCACCAATGAGCAGTTCTTC. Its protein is CASSLGSTNEQFF.

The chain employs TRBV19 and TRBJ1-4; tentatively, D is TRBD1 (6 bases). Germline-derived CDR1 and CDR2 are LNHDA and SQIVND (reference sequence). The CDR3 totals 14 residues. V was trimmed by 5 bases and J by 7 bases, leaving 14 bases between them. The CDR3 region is CASSRWGQGEKLFF. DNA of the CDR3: TGTGCCAGTAGTCGATGGGGGCAGGGTGAAAAACTGTTTTTT.

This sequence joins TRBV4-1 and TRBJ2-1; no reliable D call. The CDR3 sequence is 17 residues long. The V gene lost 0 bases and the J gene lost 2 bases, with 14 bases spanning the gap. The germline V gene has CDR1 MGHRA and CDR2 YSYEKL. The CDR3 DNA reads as TGCGCCAGCAGCCAAGAGTTTGGCCGGGTGGCCTACAATGAGCAGTTCTTC. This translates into CASSQEFGRVAYNEQFF.

The CDR3 DNA sequence: TGTGCCAGTAGTATTCCTGGGGACTACTACAATGAGCAGTTCTTC. It yields the protein CASSIPGDYYNEQFF. The rearrangement uses TRBV19 and TRBJ2-1, with 7 nucleotides matching TRBD2. CDR1 is LNHDA and CDR2 is SQIVND in the germline V gene (reference sequence). The CDR3 contains 15 residues. V shed 3 bases and J 3 bases; nucleotides not matched to a gene: 5.

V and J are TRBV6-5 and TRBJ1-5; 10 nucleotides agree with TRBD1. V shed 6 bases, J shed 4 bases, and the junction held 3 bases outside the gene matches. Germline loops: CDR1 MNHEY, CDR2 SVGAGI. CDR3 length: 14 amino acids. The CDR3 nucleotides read TGTGCCAGCAGAAGGGACAGGGGTAATCAGCCCCAGCATTTT. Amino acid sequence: CASRRDRGNQPQHF.

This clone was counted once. In DNA form, the CDR3 reads TGCGCCAGCAGCCAAGGAGCGGGTATTAGCACAGATACGCAGTATTTT. This codes for CASSQGAGISTDTQYF. The chain couples TRBV4-3 to TRBJ2-3; the D gene is possibly TRBD2 (6 bases). This CDR3 has 16 amino acids. Trimming pared 1 base from V and 0 bases from J, leaving 11 bases between. Germline CDR1 LGHNA, CDR2 YSLEER.

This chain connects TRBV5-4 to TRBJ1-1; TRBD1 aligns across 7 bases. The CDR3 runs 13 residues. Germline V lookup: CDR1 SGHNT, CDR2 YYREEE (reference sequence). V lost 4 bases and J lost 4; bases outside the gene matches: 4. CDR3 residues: CASSRQGGTEAFF. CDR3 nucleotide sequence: TGTGCCAGCAGCCGACAGGGTGGCACTGAAGCTTTCTTT.

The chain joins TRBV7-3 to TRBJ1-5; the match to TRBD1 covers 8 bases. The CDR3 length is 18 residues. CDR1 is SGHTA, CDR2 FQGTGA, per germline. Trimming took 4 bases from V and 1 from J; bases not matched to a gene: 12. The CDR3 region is CASSYPPHRGLSNQPQHF. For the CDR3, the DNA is TGTGCCAGCAGCTACCCCCCCCACAGGGGGTTGAGCAATCAGCCCCAGCATTTT.

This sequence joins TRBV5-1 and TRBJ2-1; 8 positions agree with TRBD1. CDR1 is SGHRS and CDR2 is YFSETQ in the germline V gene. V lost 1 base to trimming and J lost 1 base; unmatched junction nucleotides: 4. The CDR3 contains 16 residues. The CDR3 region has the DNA TGCGCCAGCAGCTTGCGGACAGGGAAGTCCTACAATGAGCAGTTCTTC. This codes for CASSLRTGKSYNEQFF. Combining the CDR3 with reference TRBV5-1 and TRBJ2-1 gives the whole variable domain KAGVTQTPRYLIKTRGQQVTLSCSPISGHRSVSWYQQTPGQGLQFLFEYFSETQRNKGNFPGRFSGRQFSNSRSEMNVSTLELGDSALYLCASSLRTGKSYNEQFFGPGTRLTVL.

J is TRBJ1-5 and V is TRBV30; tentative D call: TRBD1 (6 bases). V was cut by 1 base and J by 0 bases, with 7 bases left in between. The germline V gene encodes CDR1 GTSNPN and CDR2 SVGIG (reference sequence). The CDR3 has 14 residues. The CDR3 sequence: CAWSADSSNQPQHF. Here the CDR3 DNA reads TGTGCCTGGAGTGCGGACAGTAGCAATCAGCCCCAGCATTTT.

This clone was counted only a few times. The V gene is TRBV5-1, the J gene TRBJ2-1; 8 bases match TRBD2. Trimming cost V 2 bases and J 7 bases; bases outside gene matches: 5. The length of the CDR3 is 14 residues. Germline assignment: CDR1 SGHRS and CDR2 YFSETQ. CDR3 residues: CASSFPREVNEQFF. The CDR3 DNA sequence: TGCGCCAGCAGCTTCCCGCGGGAGGTGAATGAGCAGTTCTTC.

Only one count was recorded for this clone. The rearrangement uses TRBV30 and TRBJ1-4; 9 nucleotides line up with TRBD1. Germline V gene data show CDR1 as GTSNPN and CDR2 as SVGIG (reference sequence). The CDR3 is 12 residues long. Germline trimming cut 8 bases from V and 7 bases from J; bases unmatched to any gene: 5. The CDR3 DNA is TGTGCCCTGACAGGGGGTTTTGAAAAACTGTTTTTT. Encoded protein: CALTGGFEKLFF.

The CDR3 sequence is CASSLAGLAGGYYEQYF. CDR3 in DNA: TGTGCCAGCAGCTTGGCCGGACTAGCGGGAGGTTACTACGAGCAGTACTTC. V is TRBV5-4 and J is TRBJ2-7; 14 bases are a match to TRBD2. CDR1 and CDR2 (germline): SGHNT, YYREEE (reference sequence). V was clipped by 0 bases and J by 3 bases; unmatched bases: 5. This CDR3 comprises 17 residues. Based on the CDR3 plus reference TRBV5-4 and TRBJ2-7, the full variable domain is ETGVTQSPTHLIKTRGQQVTLRCSSQSGHNTVSWYQQALGQGPQFIFQYYREEENGRGNFPPRFSGLQFPNYSSELNVNALELDDSALYLCASSLAGLAGGYYEQYFGPGTRLTVT.

The CDR3 sequence: CASRPGQPMDTQYF. The CDR3 DNA sequence: TGTGCCAGCAGGCCGGGACAGCCCATGGATACGCAGTATTTT. The V call is TRBV6-5, the J call TRBJ2-3; 7 positions match TRBD1. Germline loops: CDR1 MNHEY, CDR2 SVGAGI. CDR3 length: 14 amino acids. V trimming: 6 bases; J trimming: 6 bases; junction bases outside the gene matches: 9.

This CDR3 is CASSAGFYGYTF. DNA of the CDR3: TGTGCCAGCAGCGCAGGGTTCTATGGCTACACCTTC. This chain links TRBV9 with TRBJ1-2, with a possible D match to TRBD1 (5 bases). Germline V CDR1 and CDR2: SGDLS, YYNGEE. Trimming left V 3 bases short and J 4 bases short, with 7 bases between. The CDR3 is 12 amino acids.

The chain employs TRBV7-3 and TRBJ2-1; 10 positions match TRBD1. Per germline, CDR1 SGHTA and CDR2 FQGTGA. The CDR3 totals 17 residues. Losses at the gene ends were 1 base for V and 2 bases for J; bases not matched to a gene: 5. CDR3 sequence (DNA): TGTGCCAGCAGCTTAAACCCTGGACAGGGGGCCTACAATGAGCAGTTCTTC. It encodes CASSLNPGQGAYNEQFF.

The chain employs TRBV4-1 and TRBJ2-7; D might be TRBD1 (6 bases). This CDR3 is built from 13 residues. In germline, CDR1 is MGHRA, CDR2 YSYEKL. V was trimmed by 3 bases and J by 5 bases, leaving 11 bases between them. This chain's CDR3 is CASSHFGDNEQYF. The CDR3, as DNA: TGCGCCAGCAGCCATTTCGGGGACAACGAGCAGTACTTC.

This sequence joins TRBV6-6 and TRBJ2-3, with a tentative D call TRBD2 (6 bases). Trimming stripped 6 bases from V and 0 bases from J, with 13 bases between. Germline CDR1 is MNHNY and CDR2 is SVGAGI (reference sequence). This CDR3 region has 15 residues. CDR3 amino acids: CASSHHGGSTDTQYF. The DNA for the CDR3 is TGTGCCAGCAGCCATCATGGGGGGAGCACAGATACGCAGTATTTT.

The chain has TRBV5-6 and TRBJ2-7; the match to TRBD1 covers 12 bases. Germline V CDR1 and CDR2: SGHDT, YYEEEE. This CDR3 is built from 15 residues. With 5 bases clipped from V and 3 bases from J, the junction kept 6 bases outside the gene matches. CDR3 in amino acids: CASSSGTGGFYEQYF. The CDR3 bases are TGTGCCAGCAGTTCCGGGACAGGGGGCTTCTACGAGCAGTACTTC.

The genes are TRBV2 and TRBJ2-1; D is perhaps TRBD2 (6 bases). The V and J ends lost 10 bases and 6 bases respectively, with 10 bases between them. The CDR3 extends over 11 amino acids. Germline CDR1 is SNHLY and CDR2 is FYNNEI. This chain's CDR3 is CATSTSNEQFF. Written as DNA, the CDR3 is TGTGCCACCTCGACTAGCAATGAGCAGTTCTTC.

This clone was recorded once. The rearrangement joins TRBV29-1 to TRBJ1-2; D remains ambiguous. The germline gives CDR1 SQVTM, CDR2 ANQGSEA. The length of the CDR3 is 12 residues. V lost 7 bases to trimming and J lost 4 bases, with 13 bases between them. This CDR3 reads CSDWTFTYGYTF. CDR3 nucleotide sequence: TGCAGCGACTGGACTTTCACCTATGGCTACACCTTC.